These 8 T cell receptor beta chains were all obtained from the same sample, sequenced in a study of blood T cells in healthy people across ages. A second PCR of 7 to 11 cycles used a sample-barcoded 5' primer and a J-beta primer mix. TCRdb reanalysed the 5' RACE reads using MiXCR and keeps one entry per CDR3 protein. Among some 1.7 million distinct CDR3 sequences listed, 28% were seen once. The sample consisted of blood. These receptors all stem from a woman aged 25 to 39 in good health.

Turning to this clonotype: One end of the junction does not line up with germline, which may come from a read error. This chain connects TRBV7-2 to TRBJ1-2; D gene ambiguous. CDR1 is SGHTA and CDR2 is FQGNSA in the germline V gene. The CDR3 consists of 13 residues. The CDR3 bases are TGTGCCAGCAGCTTAGCCGTGAACTATGACTACACCTTC. Translated: CASSLAVNYDYTF.

This clonotype has just a few counts. The rearrangement uses TRBV24-1 and TRBJ2-5, with D unresolved. This CDR3 comprises 13 residues. Germline CDR1 is KGHDR and CDR2 is SFDVKD. Between the trimmed V and J ends, which lost 4 bases and 7 bases, there was a span of 12 bases. Here the CDR3 reads CATSDSSPGTQYF. CDR3 nucleotide sequence: TGTGCCACCAGTGACTCAAGCCCCGGGACCCAGTACTTC.

At least ten counts were recorded for this clonotype. The rearrangement joins TRBV7-6 to TRBJ2-5, with D unclear. Germline V lookup: CDR1 SGHVS, CDR2 FNYEAQ. Between the trimmed V and J ends, which lost 5 bases and 3 bases, there was a span of 13 bases. CDR3 length equals 14 residues. Written as DNA, the CDR3 is TGTGCCAGCAGCCGCTACAGCTCTGAAGAGACCCAGTACTTC. It specifies CASSRYSSEETQYF.

Ten or more counts support this clonotype. V usage is TRBV27 and J usage is TRBJ1-5; no clear D gene. V was shortened by 3 bases and J by 1 base, with 7 bases between the two germline ends. This CDR3 region has 14 residues. The germline V gene encodes CDR1 MNHEY and CDR2 SMNVEV (reference sequence). CDR3 bases: TGTGCCAGCAGTTTCAGCAGGAGCAATCAGCCCCAGCATTTT. As protein: CASSFSRSNQPQHF.

This clonotype was counted a few times. The rearrangement joins TRBV9 to TRBJ2-2, with TRBD2 as a possible D gene (6 bases). CDR3 length equals 15 residues. V was shortened by 0 bases and J by 6 bases, with 12 bases between the two germline ends. The germline V gene has CDR1 SGDLS and CDR2 YYNGEE. In DNA form, the CDR3 reads TGTGCCAGCAGCGTAGTCCCGGGAGCTGCCGGGGAGCTGTTTTTT. Encoded protein: CASSVVPGAAGELFF.

The V call is TRBV2, the J call TRBJ2-5, with no clear D. The germline V gene encodes CDR1 SNHLY and CDR2 FYNNEI. This CDR3 is 16 amino acids long. V shed 7 bases and J shed 5 bases, with 23 bases lying between them. CDR3 nucleotides: TGTGCCAGCACGAATCGACCTGCAGGTTCCTATGAGACCCAGTACTTC. Protein sequence: CASTNRPAGSYETQYF.

This clonotype showed up many times. This chain uses TRBV27 with TRBJ2-5; no reliable D call. V shed 5 bases and J shed 2 bases, with 12 bases lying between them. This CDR3 is built from 14 residues. CDR1 is MNHEY, CDR2 SMNVEV, per germline (reference sequence). This chain's CDR3 is CASSPRLLQETQYF. The CDR3 DNA sequence: TGTGCCAGCAGTCCCAGACTGCTTCAAGAGACCCAGTACTTC.

V and J are TRBV11-2 and TRBJ2-1; 9 bases line up with TRBD1. Trimming cost V 5 bases and J 2 bases; bases outside gene matches: 4. The CDR3 loop spans 15 amino acids. Germline loops: CDR1 SGHAT, CDR2 FQNNGV. CDR3: CASSVGTGPYNEQFF. The CDR3 region has the DNA TGTGCCAGCAGCGTCGGGACAGGGCCCTACAATGAGCAGTTCTTC.